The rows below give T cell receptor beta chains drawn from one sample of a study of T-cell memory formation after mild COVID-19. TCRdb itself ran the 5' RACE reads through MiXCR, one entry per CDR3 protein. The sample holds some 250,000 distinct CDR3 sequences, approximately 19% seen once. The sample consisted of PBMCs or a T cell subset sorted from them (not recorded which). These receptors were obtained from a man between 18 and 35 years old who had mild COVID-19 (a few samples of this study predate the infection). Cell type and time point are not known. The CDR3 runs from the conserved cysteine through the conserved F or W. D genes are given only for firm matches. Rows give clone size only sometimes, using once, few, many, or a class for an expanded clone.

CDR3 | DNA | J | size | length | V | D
CASRFGLAASYEQYF | TGTGCCAGCAGATTCGGACTAGCGGCCTCCTACGAGCAGTACTTC | TRBJ2-7 | few | 15 | TRBV7-2 | TRBD2
CASSYSPVQGRNEQFF | TGTGCCAGCAGTTACTCTCCGGTGCAGGGGCGGAATGAGCAGTTCTTC | TRBJ2-1 | few | 16 | TRBV6-2/TRBV6-3 | -
CASSFAGTGDEQYF | TGTGCCAGCAGCTTCGCCGGGACAGGGGACGAGCAGTACTTC | TRBJ2-7 | - | 14 | TRBV7-8 | TRBD1
CASSSVWGETQYF | TGTGCCAGCAGCTCAGTCTGGGGAGAGACCCAGTACTTC | TRBJ2-5 | few | 13 | TRBV4-2 | -
CASGSVGGRDTDTQYF | TGTGCCAGCGGGTCTGTGGGGGGGCGGGACACAGATACGCAGTATTTT | TRBJ2-3 | many | 16 | TRBV6-5 | -
CASLRTGSSETQYF | TGTGCCAGCTTACGGACAGGTTCATCAGAGACCCAGTACTTC | TRBJ2-5 | many | 14 | TRBV12-3/TRBV12-4 | TRBD1
CASLVWPNTYNEQFF | TGTGCCAGCCTTGTTTGGCCAAATACCTACAATGAGCAGTTCTTC | TRBJ2-1 | many | 15 | TRBV27 | -
CASSQDLVAITGELIF | TGTGCCAGCAGCCAAGATCTCGTCGCAATCACCGGGGAGCTGATTTTT | TRBJ2-2 | - | 16 | TRBV3-1 | -
CSARDLAVNSDTQYF | TGCAGTGCTAGGGATCTAGCGGTAAATTCAGATACGCAGTATTTT | TRBJ2-3 | - | 15 | TRBV20-1 | TRBD2
CASSVELDTQYF | TGTGCCAGCAGCGTAGAATTAGATACGCAGTATTTT | TRBJ2-3 | few | 12 | TRBV9 | -
CASMEQGNTEAFF | TGCGCCAGCATGGAACAGGGGAACACTGAAGCTTTCTTT | TRBJ1-1 | - | 13 | TRBV5-1 | -
CSVAGTRKETQYF | TGCAGCGTTGCCGGGACACGAAAAGAGACCCAGTACTTC | TRBJ2-5 | - | 13 | TRBV29-1 | -
CASSLAWTGGLETQYF | TGTGCCAGCAGCTTAGCGTGGACAGGGGGCTTGGAGACCCAGTACTTC | TRBJ2-5 | many | 16 | TRBV7-2 | TRBD1
CASSRGTGTYEQYF | TGCGCCAGCAGCCGCGGGACAGGGACTTACGAGCAGTACTTC | TRBJ2-7 | - | 14 | TRBV4-1 | TRBD1
CASSPLVLGEQYF | TGTGCCAGCAGTCCCCTGGTCTTGGGCGAGCAGTACTTC | TRBJ2-7 | few | 13 | TRBV6-5 | -
CASSPDRLMNTEAFF | TGTGCCAGCTCACCAGACAGACTCATGAACACTGAAGCTTTCTTT | TRBJ1-1 | - | 15 | TRBV18 | -
CAITPGQGSTDTQYF | TGTGCCATCACCCCAGGACAGGGGAGCACAGATACGCAGTATTTT | TRBJ2-3 | - | 15 | TRBV10-3 | TRBD1
CSAAGYNQPQHF | TGCAGTGCTGCAGGTTACAATCAGCCCCAGCATTTT | TRBJ1-5 | few | 12 | TRBV20-1 | -
CSATTRGGDQYF | TGCAGTGCCACGACTAGAGGAGGAGACCAGTACTTC | TRBJ2-7 | few | 12 | TRBV20-1 | -
CASSQSVSAEAFF | TGTGCCAGTAGTCAGTCTGTGAGCGCTGAAGCTTTCTTT | TRBJ1-1 | few | 13 | TRBV19 | -
CASSQEASVDTQYF | TGTGCCAGCAGCCAAGAAGCCAGTGTCGATACGCAGTATTTT | TRBJ2-3 | - | 14 | TRBV4-2 | -
CSERQGENTEAFF | TGCAGCGAAAGACAGGGGGAGAACACTGAAGCTTTCTTT | TRBJ1-1 | - | 13 | TRBV29-1 | TRBD1
CASSPWDGAFF | TGTGCCAGCAGCCCCTGGGACGGCGCTTTCTTT | TRBJ1-1 | few | 11 | TRBV7-2 | -
CASSSPAGTDYGYTF | TGTGCCAGCAGTTCACCCGCCGGGACAGACTATGGCTACACCTTC | TRBJ1-2 | - | 15 | TRBV6-2/TRBV6-3 | TRBD1
CSGRSGQGGNEQFF | TGCAGCGGACGATCCGGACAGGGGGGCAATGAGCAGTTCTTC | TRBJ2-1 | - | 14 | TRBV29-1 | TRBD1
CASSQGDRVNEQFF | TGTGCCAGCAGCCAAGGTGACAGGGTCAATGAGCAGTTCTTC | TRBJ2-1 | - | 14 | TRBV4-2 | TRBD1
CATGLRGTRVEAETQYF | TGTGCCACCGGTCTCCGGGGGACCCGGGTCGAGGCAGAGACCCAGTACTTC | TRBJ2-5 | - | 17 | TRBV10-3 | -
CASSFAGEGTQYF | TGTGCCAGCAGTTTCGCTGGGGAAGGGACCCAGTACTTC | TRBJ2-5 | - | 13 | TRBV12-3/TRBV12-4 | -
CASSQWVNTGELFF | TGTGCCAGCAGCCAATGGGTTAACACCGGGGAGCTGTTTTTT | TRBJ2-2 | few | 14 | TRBV4-2 | -
CASSRRLAGGYEQYF | TGTGCCAGCAGCCGCCGACTAGCGGGGGGTTACGAGCAGTACTTC | TRBJ2-7 | - | 15 | TRBV13 | TRBD2
CAISDTGVNSPLHF | TGTGCCATCAGCGACACAGGAGTTAATTCACCCCTCCACTTT | TRBJ1-6 | few | 14 | TRBV10-3 | -
CASSQSPLGGRYNEQFF | TGCGCCAGCAGCCAATCGCCTCTAGGGGGGCGATACAATGAGCAGTTCTTC | TRBJ2-1 | few | 17 | TRBV4-1 | -
CASSFVNYEQYF | TGTGCCAGCAGCTTTGTCAACTACGAGCAGTACTTC | TRBJ2-7 | few | 12 | TRBV7-2 | -
CASSLGTGELGEQYF | TGCGCCAGCAGCTTGGGTACAGGGGAGCTCGGCGAGCAGTACTTC | TRBJ2-7 | - | 15 | TRBV5-1 | TRBD1
CSAMQQGLTGELFF | TGCAGTGCTATGCAACAGGGGCTCACCGGGGAGCTGTTTTTT | TRBJ2-2 | few | 14 | TRBV20-1 | TRBD1
CASSFAGTGVTGELFF | TGCGCCAGCAGCTTTGCCGGGACAGGGGTCACCGGGGAGCTGTTTTTT | TRBJ2-2 | many | 16 | TRBV5-1 | TRBD1
CASSPSADFNYGYTF | TGTGCCAGCTCACCCTCGGCGGACTTTAACTATGGCTACACCTTC | TRBJ1-2 | - | 15 | TRBV18 | -
CASSSPAGSPEAFF | TGTGCCAGCAGCTCCCCGGCAGGGTCGCCTGAAGCTTTCTTT | TRBJ1-1 | many | 14 | TRBV11-2 | -
CASSRLPGSYEQYF | TGCGCCAGCAGCCGCCTACCAGGCTCTTACGAGCAGTACTTC | TRBJ2-7 | many | 14 | TRBV5-1 | -
CASSQEPGVANEKLFF | TGCGCCAGCAGCCAAGAACCAGGGGTCGCTAATGAAAAACTGTTTTTT | TRBJ1-4 | few | 16 | TRBV4-3 | -
CASSRDAANYGYTF | TGTGCCAGCTCCCGGGACGCCGCTAACTATGGCTACACCTTC | TRBJ1-2 | - | 14 | TRBV7-9 | -
CASSGEGLGSYNEQFF | TGCGCCAGCAGCGGGGAGGGGCTCGGCTCCTACAATGAGCAGTTCTTC | TRBJ2-1 | - | 16 | TRBV5-1 | TRBD2
CASGLAGQETQYF | TGTGCCAGCGGACTAGCGGGGCAAGAGACCCAGTACTTC | TRBJ2-5 | - | 13 | TRBV6-1 | TRBD2
CASSVSGRTDTEAFF | TGTGCCAGCAGCGTATCAGGCCGAACGGACACTGAAGCTTTCTTT | TRBJ1-1 | few | 15 | TRBV9 | -
CASASGTGGATQYF | TGCGCCAGCGCGTCCGGGACAGGGGGCGCTACGCAGTATTTT | TRBJ2-3 | - | 14 | TRBV5-1 | TRBD1
CASSLASGRNTEAFF | TGCGCCAGCAGCTTGGCATCGGGACGGAACACTGAAGCTTTCTTT | TRBJ1-1 | few | 15 | TRBV5-1 | -
CASSLVSQGAMNTEAFF | TGCGCCAGCAGCTTGGTTTCACAGGGGGCCATGAACACTGAAGCTTTCTTT | TRBJ1-1 | - | 17 | TRBV5-1 | TRBD1